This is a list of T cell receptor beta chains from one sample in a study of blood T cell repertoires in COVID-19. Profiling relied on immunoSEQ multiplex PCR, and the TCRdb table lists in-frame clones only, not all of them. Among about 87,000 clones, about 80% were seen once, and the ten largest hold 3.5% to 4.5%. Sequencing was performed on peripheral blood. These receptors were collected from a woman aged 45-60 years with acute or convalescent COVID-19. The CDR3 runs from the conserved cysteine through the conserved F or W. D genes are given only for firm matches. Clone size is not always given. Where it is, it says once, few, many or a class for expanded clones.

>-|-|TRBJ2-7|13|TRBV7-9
TGTGCCAGCGGCGCCCAGGGTGGGTACGAGCAGTACTTC
CASGAQGGYEQYF
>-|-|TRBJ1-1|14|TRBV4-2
TGTGCCAGCAGCCCAGGCGCTATGAACACTGAAGCTTTCTTT
CASSPGAMNTEAFF
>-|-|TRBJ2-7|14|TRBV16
TGTGCCAGCAGCCAATCGGCTGCGGACTACGAGCAGTACTTC
CASSQSAADYEQYF
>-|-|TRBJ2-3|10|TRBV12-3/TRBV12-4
TGTGCCAGCTCCGCGAATACGCAGTATTTT
CASSANTQYF
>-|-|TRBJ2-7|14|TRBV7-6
TGTGCCAGCAGCTTAGGAGCAGGGGAAGGAGAGCAGTACTTC
CASSLGAGEGEQYF
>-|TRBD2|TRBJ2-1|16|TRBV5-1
TGCGCCAGCAGCTTAGCGACTAGCGGGGGCCACAATGAGCAGTTCTTC
CASSLATSGGHNEQFF
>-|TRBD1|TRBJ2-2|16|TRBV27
TGTGCCAGCAGTTTATCGGGACAGTCACCTACCGGGGAGCTGTTTTTT
CASSLSGQSPTGELFF
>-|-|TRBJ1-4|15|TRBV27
TGTGCCAGCAGTCCCCCGGACAGAAGAAATGAAAAACTGTTTTTT
CASSPPDRRNEKLFF
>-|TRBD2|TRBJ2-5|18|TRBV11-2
TGTGCCAGCAGCCCCCGGGGGGGGACACCGGCCCGCAGGGGGACCCAGTACTTC
CASSPRGGTPARRGTQYF
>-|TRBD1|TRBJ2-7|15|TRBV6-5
TGTGCCAGCAGTTACTCGGGACAGGGAGGCTACGAGCAGTACTTC
CASSYSGQGGYEQYF
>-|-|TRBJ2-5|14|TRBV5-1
TGCGCCAGCAGCTTGGAGGAGCGGCGGGGGACCCAGTACTTC
CASSLEERRGTQYF
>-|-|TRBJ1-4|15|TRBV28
TGTGCCAGCAGTCTCAGGTGGAGGGTAGAAGAAAAACTGTTTTTT
CASSLRWRVEEKLFF
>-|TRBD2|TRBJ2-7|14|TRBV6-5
TGTGCCAGCAGTTACGGCGGGGGGGCCAACGAGCAGTACTTC
CASSYGGGANEQYF
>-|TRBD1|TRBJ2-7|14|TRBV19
TGTGCCAGTAGCCGACAGGGGGGCTCCTACGAGCAGTACTTC
CASSRQGGSYEQYF
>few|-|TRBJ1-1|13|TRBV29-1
TGCAGCGTTGAGACGACAGCGAACACTGAAGCTTTCTTT
CSVETTANTEAFF
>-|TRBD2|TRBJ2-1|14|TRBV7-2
TGTGCCAGCAGCTCGGCGGGACTACCAAATGAGCAGTTCTTC
CASSSAGLPNEQFF
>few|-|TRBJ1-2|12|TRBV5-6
TGTGCCAGCAGCGCCGGCAGGGGCGGCTACACCTTC
CASSAGRGGYTF
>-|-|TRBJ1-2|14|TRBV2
TGTGCCAGCAGTGTAACCCGCGGCAGCTATGGCTACACCTTC
CASSVTRGSYGYTF
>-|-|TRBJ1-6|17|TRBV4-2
TGTGCCAGCAGCCAAGATTTCGGGGGATCCTATAATTCACCCCTCCACTTT
CASSQDFGGSYNSPLHF
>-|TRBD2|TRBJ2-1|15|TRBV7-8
TGTGCCAGCAGCTCGACTAGCGGGGGGACGAATGAGCAGTTCTTC
CASSSTSGGTNEQFF
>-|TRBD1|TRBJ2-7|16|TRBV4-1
TGCGCCAGCAGCCAAGATGAGGGACAGGGATTTGATGAGCAGTACTTC
CASSQDEGQGFDEQYF
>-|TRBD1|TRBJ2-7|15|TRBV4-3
TGCGCCAGCAGCCACTTGACAGGGGGAACCTACGAGCAGTACTTC
CASSHLTGGTYEQYF
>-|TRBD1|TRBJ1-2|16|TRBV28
TGTGCCAGCAGTTCTTTGCGGGTCCAGGGGGCGGATGGCTACACCTTC
CASSSLRVQGADGYTF
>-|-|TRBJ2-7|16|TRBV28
TGTGCCAGCAGCCCCTCGGGGGATTACCACTCCTACGAGCAGTACTTC
CASSPSGDYHSYEQYF
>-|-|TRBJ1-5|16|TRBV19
TGTGCCAGTAGTATGAAAAGAGCGGTTACAGATCAGCCCCAGCATTTT
CASSMKRAVTDQPQHF
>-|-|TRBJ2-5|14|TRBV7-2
TGTGCCAGCAGCTTAGCTGGCAACCAAGAGACCCAGTACTTC
CASSLAGNQETQYF
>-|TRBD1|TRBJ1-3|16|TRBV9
TGTGCCAGCAGCGGGGATACAGGGGACTCTGGAAACACCATATATTTT
CASSGDTGDSGNTIYF
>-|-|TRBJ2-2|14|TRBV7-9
TGTGCCAGCAGCTTAGGACTACCTAACGGGGAGCTGTTTTTT
CASSLGLPNGELFF
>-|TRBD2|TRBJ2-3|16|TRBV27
TGTGCCAGCAGTTTATTAGCGGGACGTAGCACAGATACGCAGTATTTT
CASSLLAGRSTDTQYF
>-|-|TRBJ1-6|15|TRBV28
TGTGCCAGCAGGGAACAGGTCTCCTATAATTCACCCCTCCACTTT
CASREQVSYNSPLHF
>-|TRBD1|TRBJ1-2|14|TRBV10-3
TGTGCCATCACCCTGGACAGGGCAGACTATGGCTACACCTTC
CAITLDRADYGYTF
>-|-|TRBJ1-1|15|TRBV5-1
TGCGCCAGCAGCCTTGGACGGACACAGAACACTGAAGCTTTCTTT
CASSLGRTQNTEAFF